One sample yielded the 29 T cell receptor beta chains listed below, sequenced in a study of molecular identifiers for immune sequencing clone quantification. TCRdb re-called the PCR reads with MiXCR, one entry per CDR3 protein. The table has some 580,000 distinct CDR3 sequences, roughly 27% seen once. The sample comprised naive CD8+ T cells from blood, with Jurkat cell RNA spiked in. Indicated subset: FACS-sorted CD8+CD4-CCR7+CD45RA+ naive T cells. These receptors all stem from a human donor in good health. Some libraries in this study had Jurkat cell RNA spiked in.

Of note for this clonotype: This may stem from a read error, because a much larger clone lies one nucleotide away. This sequence joins TRBV13 and TRBJ2-7; tentative D call: TRBD1 (6 bases). Trimming took 8 bases from V and 3 from J, leaving 14 bases between them. CDR3 length: 13 residues. CDR1 is PRHDT and CDR2 is FYEKMQ in the germline V gene (reference sequence). This chain's CDR3 is CASGGGQYYEQYF. Here the CDR3 DNA reads TGTGCCAGCGGCGGCGGACAGTACTACGAGCAGTACTTC.

This clonotype was picked up many times. The chain links TRBV29-1 to TRBJ2-7; tentatively, D is TRBD2 (6 bases). There are 12 residues in the CDR3. From germline, CDR1 is SQVTM and CDR2 ANQGSEA. Trimming removed 7 bases from V and 5 bases from J, with 15 bases in between. This chain's CDR3 is CSAGGAVDEQYF. In nucleotides, the CDR3 is TGCAGCGCTGGCGGGGCTGTAGACGAGCAGTACTTC.

V usage is TRBV9 and J usage is TRBJ2-3; tentative D call: TRBD2 (6 bases). V was trimmed by 3 bases and J by 1 base, leaving 15 bases between them. The CDR3 loop spans 16 amino acids. Germline values: CDR1 SGDLS, CDR2 YYNGEE. As DNA, the CDR3 is TGTGCCAGCAGCGAAGGTGTCGGGGGACGCACAGATACGCAGTATTTT. Translation gives CASSEGVGGRTDTQYF.

The sample holds a few counts of this clonotype. The chain is built from TRBV2 and TRBJ2-7; perhaps TRBD1 as D (6 bases). The CDR3 loop spans 14 amino acids. Germline-derived CDR1 and CDR2 are SNHLY and FYNNEI. V lost 10 bases and J lost 0, with 16 bases in between. The CDR3 DNA follows: TGTGCCACCTATCGGACAGCTGACTCCTACGAGCAGTACTTC. It specifies CATYRTADSYEQYF.

The chain uses TRBV7-9 and TRBJ2-3, with 7 bases lining up with TRBD1. Trimming cost V 5 bases and J 3 bases; bases outside gene matches: 8. The germline gives CDR1 SEHNR, CDR2 FQNEAQ (reference sequence). The CDR3 has 15 residues. The CDR3: CASSVGQVKTDTQYF. As DNA, the CDR3 is TGTGCCAGCAGCGTAGGACAGGTGAAGACAGATACGCAGTATTTT.

This clonotype occurred many times. The chain has TRBV12-3 or TRBV12-4 and TRBJ1-4, with 9 positions matching TRBD1. Trimming at V came to 5 bases and at J to 3 bases, leaving 4 bases not matched to a gene. The CDR3 consists of 15 residues. CDR3 in DNA: TGTGCCAGCAGTCCCCGGACAGGGGCTAATGAAAAACTGTTTTTT. Encoded protein: CASSPRTGANEKLFF.

This clonotype was counted many times. The rearrangement joins TRBV7-2 to TRBJ1-6, with no clear D. The CDR3 extends over 18 amino acids. V lost 1 base, J lost 6 bases, and 19 bases lay in between. In germline, CDR1 is SGHTA, CDR2 FQGNSA. The CDR3 bases are TGTGCCAGCAGCTTAGACCCCTGGAGGACCGATCTTAATTCACCCCTCCACTTT. As protein: CASSLDPWRTDLNSPLHF.

The chain recombines TRBV7-9 with TRBJ2-7, with 8 nucleotides matching TRBD1. Looked up from germline, CDR1 is SEHNR and CDR2 is FQNEAQ (reference sequence). V lost 1 base and J lost 3; bases outside the gene matches: 5. The CDR3 has 15 residues. Here the CDR3 DNA reads TGTGCCAGCAGCTTAGAACAGGGGGTACTCTACGAGCAGTACTTC. Translated: CASSLEQGVLYEQYF.

This clonotype was recorded many times. The chain employs TRBV7-9 and TRBJ2-5; D unresolved. This CDR3 region has 14 residues. Germline V gene sequence: CDR1 SEHNR, CDR2 FQNEAQ (reference sequence). Trimming left V 2 bases short and J 2 bases short, with 9 bases between. The CDR3 nucleotides are TGTGCCAGCAGCTTACTGGCACTACAAGAGACCCAGTACTTC. Translation: CASSLLALQETQYF.

The CDR3 protein is CASSQDAYSSYEQYF. The CDR3 bases are TGCGCCAGCAGCCAAGACGCGTATTCCTCCTACGAGCAGTACTTC. This sequence joins TRBV4-3 and TRBJ2-7; D gene unclear. CDR3 length: 15 amino acids. CDR1 and CDR2 from the germline V gene are LGHNA and YSLEER. Between the trimmed V and J ends, which lost 0 bases and 0 bases, there was a span of 9 bases.

This clonotype was picked up many times. V gene TRBV7-9 combines with J gene TRBJ2-1; D gene ambiguous. Trimming shortened V by 7 bases and J by 6 bases, and 10 bases separated the two germline ends. This CDR3 comprises 12 residues. Germline V lookup: CDR1 SEHNR, CDR2 FQNEAQ (reference sequence). In nucleotides, the CDR3 is TGTGCCAGCATCACTGCGGTCAATGAGCAGTTCTTC. Its translation is CASITAVNEQFF. The whole variable domain, remainder taken from reference TRBV7-9 and TRBJ2-1, is DTGVSQNPRHKITKRGQNVTFRCDPISEHNRLYWYRQTLGQGPEFLTYFQNEAQLEKSRLLSDRFSAERPKGSFSTLEIQRTEQGDSAMYLCASITAVNEQFFGPGTRLTVL.

This clonotype was seen ten or more times. The chain recombines TRBV6-5 with TRBJ2-7, with TRBD2 matching 8 bases. The germline V gene encodes CDR1 MNHEY and CDR2 SVGAGI. Germline trimming cut 6 bases from V and 6 bases from J; bases unmatched to any gene: 10. The CDR3 is 14 amino acids. DNA for the CDR3: TGTGCCAGCAGCCGACTCGGGGGGGGCAGCGAGCAGTACTTC. Encoded protein: CASSRLGGGSEQYF.

The CDR3 DNA sequence: TGTGCCAGCAGCTCAAGGGACAGGGCACGCCAGCCCCAGCATTTT. Its translation is CASSSRDRARQPQHF. The gene calls are TRBV11-2 and TRBJ1-5, with TRBD1 matching over 9 bases. Germline V gene sequence: CDR1 SGHAT, CDR2 FQNNGV. This CDR3 region has 15 residues. V was clipped by 4 bases and J by 7 bases; unmatched bases: 8.

This clonotype was recorded many times. This chain joins TRBV5-6 and TRBJ1-1; the D is unclear. CDR3 size: 12 residues. Trimming shortened V by 1 base and J by 14 bases, and 15 bases separated the two germline ends. CDR1 and CDR2 (germline): SGHDT, YYEEEE. Written as DNA, the CDR3 is TGTGCCAGCAGCTTGAAGGGTTTTGGGTTCTTCTTT. Translated: CASSLKGFGFFF.

A word on this clonotype: One end of the junction fails to match germline, which may point to a read error. The CDR3 here is CAGSAGQGADEQYF. CDR3 nucleotide sequence: TGCGCCGGCAGCGCCGGACAGGGGGCGGACGAGCAGTACTTC. The rearrangement links TRBV5-1 to TRBJ2-7, with TRBD1 identical over 11 bases. Germline V CDR1 and CDR2: SGHRS, YFSETQ. The CDR3 loop spans 14 amino acids.

The table lists this clonotype with many counts. This chain connects TRBV1 to TRBJ2-5. TRBV1 constitutes a pseudogene. CDR3 length: 12 amino acids. CDR3 sequence (DNA): TGCACCAGCAGCCATGTACAAGAGACCCAGTACTTC. It is translated as CTSSHVQETQYF.

A word on this clonotype: The DNA is left out, because the CDR3 cannot be placed on it with certainty; the CDR3 is given as TCRdb lists it. The chain is built from TRBV5-3 and TRBJ2-3; the table's D call, TRBD2, has no DNA check behind it. TRBV5-3 is reported as an ORF; its role is uncertain. A total of 14 residues make up the CDR3, ends included. This chain's CDR3 is CASGWGLGSDTRYF.

In its sample, this clonotype was seen many times. The V gene is TRBV6-5, the J gene TRBJ2-7, with TRBD1 matching over 7 bases. The CDR3 runs 16 residues. CDR1 is MNHEY and CDR2 is SVGAGI in the germline V gene. V lost 0 bases to trimming and J lost 3 bases; unmatched junction nucleotides: 8. CDR3 DNA: TGTGCCAGCAGTTACTCCGGGACAGAAAGGAGCTACGAGCAGTACTTC. It is translated as CASSYSGTERSYEQYF.

Concerning this clonotype itself: A read error may explain this, as a much larger clone is one base away. The rearrangement links TRBV20-1 to TRBJ2-5; D is perhaps TRBD1 (6 bases). Germline V CDR1 and CDR2: DFQATT, SNEGSKA (reference sequence). The CDR3 length is 16 residues. The CDR3 coding sequence is TGCAGTGCTACCTATAGGGACACCCCGTACCAAGAGCCCCAGTACTTC. Residues: CSATYRDTPYQEPQYF.

This clonotype came up many times. This chain links TRBV29-1 with TRBJ2-7, with 8 bases fitting TRBD1. CDR3 length: 12 residues. The junction had 5 bases not matched to a gene; V was cut back by 5 bases and J by 5 bases. Germline lookup yields CDR1 SQVTM and CDR2 ANQGSEA. The CDR3, as DNA: TGCAGCGTTTTGACAGGGGAACACGAGCAGTACTTC. Its translation: CSVLTGEHEQYF.

Concerning this clonotype itself: This may stem from a read error, because a much larger clone lies one nucleotide away. The chain uses TRBV12-3 or TRBV12-4 and TRBJ1-1; 7 nucleotides agree with TRBD1. This CDR3 is built from 13 residues. V lost 6 bases and J lost 5; bases outside the gene matches: 6. Written as DNA, the CDR3 is TGTGCCAGCAGGCCCCGGGACAGTACTGAAGCTTTCTTT. The encoded protein is CASRPRDSTEAFF.

This clonotype was counted between two and nine times. DNA for the CDR3: TGTGCCAGCAGTTTCGAGGGTTACTACGAGCAGTACTTC. This codes for CASSFEGYYEQYF. V is TRBV28 and J is TRBJ2-7; TRBD2 is a possible D gene (5 bases). The V end was cut by 3 bases, the J end by 3 bases, with 9 bases between. The CDR3 extends over 13 amino acids. Germline CDR1 and CDR2: MDHEN and SYDVKM.

The genes are TRBV19 and TRBJ1-5, with 11 bases that match TRBD1. V shed 4 bases, J shed 7 bases, and the junction held 12 bases outside the gene matches. The germline gives CDR1 LNHDA, CDR2 SQIVND (reference sequence). The CDR3 spans 17 residues. In DNA, the CDR3 is TGTGCCAGTAGTAAAGTAAGTCCGGACAGGGGGCGGCAGCCCCAGCATTTT. Amino acids: CASSKVSPDRGRQPQHF. Full variable domain (outside the CDR3, taken from reference TRBV19 and TRBJ1-5): DGGITQSPKYLFRKEGQNVTLSCEQNLNHDAMYWYRQDPGQGLRLIYYSQIVNDFQKGDIAEGYSVSREKKESFPLTVTSAQKNPTAFYLCASSKVSPDRGRQPQHFGDGTRLSIL.

For this clonotype: A single base separates this from a much larger clone, so it may be a read error. The gene calls are TRBV14 and TRBJ2-7; D may be TRBD1 (5 bases). Germline V lookup: CDR1 SGHDN, CDR2 FVKESK. The V end was cut by 3 bases, the J end by 4 bases, with 13 bases between. The CDR3 runs 14 residues. The CDR3, as DNA: TGTGCCAGCAGCCACATGTGGGGCTCGTACGAGCAGTACTTC. This translates into CASSHMWGSYEQYF.

This clonotype showed up just a few times. This chain joins TRBV7-8 and TRBJ1-5, with TRBD1 matching over 7 bases. V shed 2 bases and J 4 bases; nucleotides not matched to a gene: 11. From germline, CDR1 is SGHVS and CDR2 FQNEAQ. The CDR3 is made up of 17 amino acids. CDR3 nucleotide sequence: TGTGCCAGCAGCTTACATTTCGGGACAGAATCTAATCAGCCCCAGCATTTT. Translating it yields CASSLHFGTESNQPQHF.

This clonotype was counted ten times or more. This chain uses TRBV7-2 with TRBJ2-3; D remains unclear. CDR1 is SGHTA, CDR2 FQGNSA, per germline. The CDR3 covers 12 residues. Trimming removed 3 bases at V and 5 bases at J, with 6 bases between. As DNA, the CDR3 is TGTGCCAGCAGCTTCCTTCGAGATACGCAGTATTTT. This gives the protein CASSFLRDTQYF.

This clonotype was seen a few times. CDR3 residues: CASSEVGWGQDYNEQFF. The CDR3 nucleotides read TGTGCCAGCAGTGAAGTGGGGTGGGGGCAGGATTACAATGAGCAGTTCTTC. This chain links TRBV25-1 with TRBJ2-1; TRBD1 is a possible D gene (6 bases). This CDR3 is built from 17 residues. V was shortened by 2 bases and J by 4 bases, with 18 bases between the two germline ends. Germline V gene lookup returns CDR1 MGHDK and CDR2 SYGVNS.

This clonotype was observed a handful of times. The rearrangement uses TRBV28 and TRBJ1-1; no reliable D call. Per germline, CDR1 MDHEN and CDR2 SYDVKM. The CDR3 contains 12 residues. V lost 2 bases and J 10 bases, leaving 11 bases between the germline ends. The CDR3 region is CASSLQGNLAFF. The DNA of the CDR3 is TGTGCCAGCAGTTTACAAGGCAATTTAGCTTTCTTT.

The CDR3 DNA is TGCGCCAGCAGCTACCATACTCCGGGACATAACTATGGCTACACCTTC. This translates into CASSYHTPGHNYGYTF. The V gene is TRBV5-1, the J gene TRBJ1-2; the D gene is possibly TRBD1 (6 bases). Trimming cost V 3 bases and J 1 base, with 16 bases left between them. CDR3 length: 16 amino acids. The germline V gene encodes CDR1 SGHRS and CDR2 YFSETQ.